Listed below are T cell receptor beta chains from one sample, sequenced in a study of T-cell reconstitution after alpha-beta-depleted transplantation in children. TCRdb redid the calling of the PCR reads with MiXCR, one entry per CDR3 protein. Seen here are around 250,000 distinct CDR3 sequences, around 25% observed once, and the top ten hold roughly 2.7%. The material was PBMCs, obtained before TCRalphabeta/CD19-depleted stem cell transplant. These receptors were obtained from a girl aged 2 to 10 with Fanconi anemia, due to receive a stem cell transplant. Both conserved end residues are part of each CDR3. D genes are given only for firm matches. Not all rows give a size; the values are once, few, many and, for expanded clones, a class.

-	TRBV20-1	TRBJ2-7	-	TGCAGTGCTGGAGTAGAGTACGAGCAGTACTTC	CSAGVEYEQYF
TRBD1	TRBV24-1	TRBJ2-2	many	TGTGCCACCAGTGACCTTCGACAGGGAAAGGCCGGGGAGCTGTTTTTT	CATSDLRQGKAGELFF
-	TRBV7-3	TRBJ2-7	-	TGTGCCAGCAGCTTGTCCAGTTCCTACGAGCAGTACTTC	CASSLSSSYEQYF
TRBD1	TRBV5-1	TRBJ1-1	many	TGCGCCAGCAGTCCACAGGGGGCGAACACTGAAGCTTTCTTT	CASSPQGANTEAFF
TRBD1	TRBV28	TRBJ2-7	-	TGTGCGACTGACTCTTACAAGGACAGGGCCTACGAGCAGTACTTC	CATDSYKDRAYEQYF
TRBD2	TRBV20-1	TRBJ2-1	many	TGCAGTGCTAGAGGGGCTGGCGGGAGGGTCTACAATGAGCAGTTCTTC	CSARGAGGRVYNEQFF
TRBD2	TRBV10-3	TRBJ2-5	-	TGTGCCATCGCTAGCGGCGAAGTACAAGAGACCCAGTACTTC	CAIASGEVQETQYF
TRBD2	TRBV3-1	TRBJ2-1	many	TGTGCCAGCGAAAATTCAGGACTAGTTGCGATTGGGGAGCAGTTCTTC	CASENSGLVAIGEQFF
-	TRBV7-9	TRBJ2-1	-	TGTGCCAGCCAGGACTCCGGGACGCCGTTCTACAATGAGCAGTTCTTC	CASQDSGTPFYNEQFF
-	TRBV12-3/TRBV12-4	TRBJ2-1	-	TGTGCCAGCAGCCCACCGGGACAACCTAATGAGCAGTTCTTC	CASSPPGQPNEQFF
-	TRBV29-1	TRBJ2-5	many	TGCAGCGTTGAAACCCTGTACCAAGAGACCCAGTACTTC	CSVETLYQETQYF
-	TRBV25-1	TRBJ2-2	-	TGTGCCAGCAGTGAATTAGGAGAGGGATCGGGAACCGGGGAGCTGTTTTTT	CASSELGEGSGTGELFF
TRBD2	TRBV18	TRBJ2-1	many	TGTGCCAGCTCACTGTCGGGACTAGCGGGGGTGGAGGATGAGCAGTTCTTC	CASSLSGLAGVEDEQFF
-	TRBV7-2	TRBJ2-7	-	TGTGCCAGCAGCTTACAAGGTGGAAGCTCCTACGAGCAGTACTTC	CASSLQGGSSYEQYF
-	TRBV28	TRBJ2-3	-	TGTGCCATCGTCCAAGTCGATACGCAGTATTTT	CAIVQVDTQYF
TRBD1	TRBV7-3	TRBJ2-1	many	TGTGCCAGCAGCTTAACCGGGACAGGGAAGTTCTTC	CASSLTGTGKFF